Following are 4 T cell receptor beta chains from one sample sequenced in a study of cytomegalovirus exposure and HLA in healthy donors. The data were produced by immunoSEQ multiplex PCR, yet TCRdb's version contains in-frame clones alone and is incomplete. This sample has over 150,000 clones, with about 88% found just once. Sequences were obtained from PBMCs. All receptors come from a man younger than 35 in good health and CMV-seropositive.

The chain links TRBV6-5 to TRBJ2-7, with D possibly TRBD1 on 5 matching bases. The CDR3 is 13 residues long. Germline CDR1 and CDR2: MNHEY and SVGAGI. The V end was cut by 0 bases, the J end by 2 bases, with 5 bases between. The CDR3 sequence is CASSYSTAYEQYF. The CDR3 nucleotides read TGTGCCAGCAGTTACTCGACAGCCTACGAGCAGTACTTC.

The CDR3 DNA is TGTGCCAGCAGCCAAGGGGGGACAGTCTATGGCTACACCTTC. It yields the protein CASSQGGTVYGYTF. V is TRBV14 and J is TRBJ1-2; 7 bases are shared with TRBD1. The V and J ends lost 1 base and 4 bases, in that order; junction bases with no gene match: 3. The germline V gene encodes CDR1 SGHDN and CDR2 FVKESK. The CDR3 length is 14 residues.

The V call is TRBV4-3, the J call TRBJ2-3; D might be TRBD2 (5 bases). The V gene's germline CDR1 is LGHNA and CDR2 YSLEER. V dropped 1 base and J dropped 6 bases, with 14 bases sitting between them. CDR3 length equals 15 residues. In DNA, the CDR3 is TGCGCCAGCAGCCAAGGGACTCTAAGGGCGGATACGCAGTATTTT. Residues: CASSQGTLRADTQYF.

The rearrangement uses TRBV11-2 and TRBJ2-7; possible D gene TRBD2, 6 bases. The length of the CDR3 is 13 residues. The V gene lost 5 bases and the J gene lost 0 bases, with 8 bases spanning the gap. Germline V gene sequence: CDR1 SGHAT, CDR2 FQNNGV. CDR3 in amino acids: CASSRTNSYEQYF. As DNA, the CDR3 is TGTGCCAGCAGCAGGACTAACTCCTACGAGCAGTACTTC. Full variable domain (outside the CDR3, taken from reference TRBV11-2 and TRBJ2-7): EAGVAQSPRYKIIEKRQSVAFWCNPISGHATLYWYQQILGQGPKLLIQFQNNGVVDDSQLPKDRFSAERLKGVDSTLKIQPAKLEDSAVYLCASSRTNSYEQYFGPGTRLTVT.